This T cell receptor beta chain was observed in a study of T-cell reconstitution after alpha-beta-depleted transplantation in children. Study-wide results and limits: At day 60, the high TCRbeta diversity found in some patients originated from recipient T cells and thymic progenitors that had survived.

This clonotype showed up just a few times. What it binds is unknown. Construction of the TCRbeta library involved unique molecular identifiers. A single record per CDR3 protein comes from TCRdb applying MiXCR to the PCR reads. The sample holds more than 500,000 distinct CDR3 sequences, more than 9.5% seen once. The germline gives CDR1 SQVTM, CDR2 ANQGSEA. The V end was cut by 5 bases, the J end by 5 bases, with 9 bases between. The CDR3 has 12 residues. The sequence was obtained from a female patient aged 2-10 years who had a stem cell transplant for aplastic anemia, so the T cells may come from the graft donor. The starting material was PBMCs, mostly from graft donor cells, obtained 180 days after TCRalphabeta/CD19-depleted stem cell transplant. The V and J genes are TRBV29-1 and TRBJ1-4; no reliable D call. The CDR3 nucleotides are TGCAGCGTTCTTTCGGGGAATGAAAAACTGTTTTTT. Amino acids: CSVLSGNEKLFF. Using reference TRBV29-1 and TRBJ1-4 for the parts outside the CDR3, the full variable domain is SAVISQKPSRDICQRGTSLTIQCQVDSQVTMMFWYRQQPGQSLTLIATANQGSEATYESGFVIDKFPISRPNLTFSTLTVSNMSPEDSSIYLCSVLSGNEKLFFGSGTQLSVL.